This section outlines one TCR beta chain sequence together with its context. The data stem from a study of cytotoxic CD8 clonotypes in ibrutinib-treated CLL. Study-level background: Enrolment comprised around 11 relapsed/refractory and over 14 treatment-naive patients; fewer than 18 were IGHV unmutated.

The J segment lost 2 bases and the V segment lost 5 bases, leaving 5 bases of the junction unmatched. This CDR3 spans 15 amino acids. Germline-derived CDR1 and CDR2 are MNHNS and SASEGT. The repertoire was sequenced with immunoSEQ multiplex PCR; TCRdb's copy has only in-frame clones and lacks some. Among hundreds of thousands of clones listed, 75% to 80% were seen once. The sequencing used PBMCs, collected after 12 months of ibrutinib treatment. The rearrangement uses TRBV6-1 and TRBJ2-7; 11 bases fit TRBD2. The receptor comes from a human donor with chronic lymphocytic leukemia. The chain's CDR3 is CASSTLAGGPYEQYF. The CDR3 DNA reads as TGTGCCAGCAGTACTTTAGCGGGAGGGCCCTACGAGCAGTACTTC.